Described below is a single TCR beta chain sequence and its context. Its antigen is not yet known. Base qualities are missing; no much larger clone stands one base away. This sample is part of a study of T cell changes during pregnancy in multiple sclerosis (dated by TCRdb to the late 2010s). Regarding the complete study: Changes in the T cell repertoire over the course of pregnancy were examined in this study in women with multiple sclerosis.

According to the germline V gene, CDR1 reads SNHLY and CDR2 reads FYNNEI. Taken from cysteine to phenylalanine, the CDR3 has 13 residues. Only the CDR3 portion is preserved as DNA: 39 bases, with reading frame beginning at the first base. The germline V and J ends show losses of 8 bases and 5 bases respectively, and no gene match explains 5 bases of the junction. The library came from the immunoSEQ multiplex PCR assay. Here the immuneACCESS table is served through TCRdb, limited to in-frame sequences with V and J called. Missing clones are a known gap in these copies; in checked studies unresolved V genes cover under half, and the rest lacks a known reason. The sample table lists tens of thousands of clones, more than 80% of them with a count of one. More than 0.9% of the sample is taken by the ten largest.

Rearrangement joined TRBV2 to TRBJ2-5; TRBD1 lines up with 10 middle nucleotides. The input for sequencing was peripheral blood, taken in the third trimester of pregnancy. This receptor was identified in a female donor with multiple sclerosis, enrolled in a pregnancy study. The CDR3 protein is CASGTGQGETQYF. The bases read TGTGCCAGCGGGACGGGACAGGGGGAGACCCAGTACTTC.